A single sample is the source of the 10 T cell receptor beta chains below, sequenced in a study of beta chain features in type 1 diabetes. The study's findings and limits: Moderately but significantly shorter TCRB CDR3s were found in Type 1 diabetes patients in all four CD4+ subsets.

No antigen is known for these receptors. Reverse transcribing all isolated RNA meant expressed TCRB transcripts were sequenced. Sequencing used immunoSEQ multiplex PCR; TCRdb keeps in-frame clones, though not all of them. This repertoire shows approximately 600,000 clones, roughly 12% found once; its top ten account for 0.095% to 0.15%. Sequenced material: naive CD4+ T cells from blood. Receptors originate from a man aged 25 to 40 with type 1 diabetes.

This chain connects TRBV5-1 to TRBJ2-1; perhaps TRBD1 as D (7 bases). The germline gives CDR1 SGHRS, CDR2 YFSETQ. This CDR3 has 12 amino acids. Trimming removed 4 bases from V and 8 bases from J, with 10 bases in between. The CDR3 DNA reads TGCGCCAGCAGCGTCAGGGGGGATGAGCAGTTCTTC. This sequence encodes CASSVRGDEQFF.

The CDR3 sequence: CASNPGQDNSPLHF. The CDR3 region has the DNA TGCGCCAGCAACCCGGGACAGGATAATTCACCCCTCCACTTT. The rearrangement joins TRBV5-1 to TRBJ1-6; TRBD1 matches at 8 bases. Germline assignment: CDR1 SGHRS and CDR2 YFSETQ. This CDR3 is 14 amino acids long. V was pared by 6 bases and J by 5 bases, with 4 bases of the junction left unmatched.

The chain is built from TRBV7-9 and TRBJ2-3; D call uncertain. CDR3 length equals 14 residues. The ends were cut back, 6 bases at V and 2 bases at J, with 12 bases in the middle. CDR1 SEHNR and CDR2 FQNEAQ come from the germline V gene (reference sequence). The CDR3 spells CASSLQGITDTQYF. In DNA, the CDR3 is TGTGCCAGCAGTCTTCAAGGGATCACAGATACGCAGTATTTT.

This clone was detected once. V gene TRBV7-2 combines with J gene TRBJ2-1; TRBD2 agrees at 8 bases. The ends lost 5 bases at V and 7 bases at J; junction bases unmatched: 7. The CDR3 extends over 14 amino acids. Germline CDR1 is SGHTA and CDR2 is FQGNSA. The CDR3 DNA reads as TGTGCCAGCAGCCGCCGGGGGGGAGAGAATGAGCAGTTCTTC. This sequence encodes CASSRRGGENEQFF.

This rearrangement joins TRBV9 to TRBJ1-2; D is unresolved. V lost 5 bases, J lost 8 bases, and 13 bases lay in between. The germline V gene has CDR1 SGDLS and CDR2 YYNGEE. This CDR3 is 12 amino acids long. The CDR3 reads CASSNPKSGYTF. The CDR3 nucleotides read TGTGCCAGCAGTAATCCAAAAAGCGGCTACACCTTC.

This clone came up a few times. This chain uses TRBV10-3 with TRBJ1-2; D ambiguous. The ends were cut back, 6 bases at V and 5 bases at J, with 16 bases in the middle. The length of the CDR3 is 14 residues. Germline values: CDR1 ENHRY, CDR2 SYGVKD. The CDR3 here is CAISSLVVGYGYTF. The CDR3 region has the DNA TGTGCCATCAGCTCCTTGGTCGTAGGATATGGCTACACCTTC.

The rearrangement joins TRBV5-8 to TRBJ1-5, with D unclear. The germline V gene encodes CDR1 SGHTS and CDR2 YDEGEE. There are 16 residues in the CDR3. V was shortened by 2 bases and J by 0 bases, with 12 bases between the two germline ends. The CDR3 nucleotides read TGTGCCAGCAGCTTTGGTGCATTTGATAGCAATCAGCCCCAGCATTTT. Residues: CASSFGAFDSNQPQHF.

The gene calls are TRBV7-8 and TRBJ1-2; no definite D call. The CDR3 spans 14 residues. The germline gives CDR1 SGHVS, CDR2 FQNEAQ. Trimming stripped 10 bases from V and 0 bases from J, with 15 bases between. The CDR3 sequence: CATRRPAANYGYTF. CDR3 nucleotides: TGTGCCACCCGTCGGCCCGCAGCTAACTATGGCTACACCTTC. Full variable domain (outside the CDR3, taken from reference TRBV7-8 and TRBJ1-2): GAGVSQSPRYKVAKRGQDVALRCDPISGHVSLFWYQQALGQGPEFLTYFQNEAQLDKSGLPSDRFFAERPEGSVSTLKIQRTQQEDSAVYLCATRRPAANYGYTFGSGTRLTVV.

This clone turned up a few times. This rearrangement joins TRBV7-3 to TRBJ2-1; 9 bases match TRBD1. Germline CDR1 and CDR2: SGHTA and FQGTGA. The V segment lost 4 bases and the J segment 9 bases; nucleotides outside the gene matches: 7. This CDR3 is built from 14 residues. CDR3 amino acids: CASSSGQGMGEQFF. CDR3 coding DNA: TGTGCCAGCAGCTCGGGACAGGGAATGGGTGAGCAGTTCTTC.

Only one count was recorded for this clone. The V gene is TRBV15, the J gene TRBJ2-7; D is unresolved. The CDR3 has 16 amino acids. Germline lookup yields CDR1 LNHNV and CDR2 YYDKDF (reference sequence). The ends were cut back, 0 bases at V and 0 bases at J, with 12 bases in the middle. CDR3 in amino acids: CATSRDSRMSSYEQYF. The CDR3 region has the DNA TGTGCCACCAGCAGAGACTCGAGGATGAGCTCCTACGAGCAGTACTTC.